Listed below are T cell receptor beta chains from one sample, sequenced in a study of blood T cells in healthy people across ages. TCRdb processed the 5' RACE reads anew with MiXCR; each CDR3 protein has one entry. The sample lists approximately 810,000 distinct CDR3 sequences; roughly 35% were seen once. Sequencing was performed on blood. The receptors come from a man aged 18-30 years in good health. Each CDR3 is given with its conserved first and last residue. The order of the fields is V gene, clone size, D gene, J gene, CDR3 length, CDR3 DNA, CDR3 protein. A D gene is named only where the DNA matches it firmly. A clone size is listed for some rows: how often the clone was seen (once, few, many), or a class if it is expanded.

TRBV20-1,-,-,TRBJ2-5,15,TGCAGTGCTAGAGTGGTAGACGGGACCCTAAATGAGCAGTACTTC,CSARVVDGTLNEQYF
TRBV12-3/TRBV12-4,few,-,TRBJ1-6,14,TGTGCCAGCAGTTTAGGGCGGCAGAATTCACCCCTCCACTTT,CASSLGRQNSPLHF
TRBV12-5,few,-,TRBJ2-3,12,TGTGCTAGTGGTTTGGAGTCAGATACGCAGTATTTT,CASGLESDTQYF
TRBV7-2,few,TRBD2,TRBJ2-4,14,TGTGCCAGCAGCTTAGCGATAACTAGCGGGGAGCAGTACTTC,CASSLAITSGEQYF
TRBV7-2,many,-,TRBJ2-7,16,TGTGCCAGCAGCTTAGGAGGCAGGTTGAGCTCCTACGAGCAGTACTTC,CASSLGGRLSSYEQYF
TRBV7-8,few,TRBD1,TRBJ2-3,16,TGTGCCAGCAGCTTACGCAGACAGGGGGCCACAGATACGCAGTATTTT,CASSLRRQGATDTQYF
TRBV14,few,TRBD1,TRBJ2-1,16,TGTGCCAGCAGCCAAGTTGGTCTACAGGGGAACAATGAGCAGTTCTTC,CASSQVGLQGNNEQFF
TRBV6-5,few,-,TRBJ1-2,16,TGTGCCAGCAGTTACCGCAGAGGGACCGAAGTCTATGGCTACACCTTC,CASSYRRGTEVYGYTF
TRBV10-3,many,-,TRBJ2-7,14,TGTGCCATCAGCCAACCTTCGGACTACTACGAGCAGTACTTC,CAISQPSDYYEQYF
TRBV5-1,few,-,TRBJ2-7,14,TGCGCCAGCAGCTTGGATGCGGGCTCCTACGAGCAGTACTTC,CASSLDAGSYEQYF
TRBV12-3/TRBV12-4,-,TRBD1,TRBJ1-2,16,TGTGCCAGCAGTCCAGCGAGGACAGGGAGTTATTATGGCTACACCTTC,CASSPARTGSYYGYTF
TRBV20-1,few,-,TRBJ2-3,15,TGCAGTGCTCCAACCAGAGACAGATACACAGATACGCAGTATTTT,CSAPTRDRYTDTQYF
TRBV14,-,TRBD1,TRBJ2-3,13,TGTGCCAGCGGTAACAGGGGGACAGATACGCAGTATTTT,CASGNRGTDTQYF
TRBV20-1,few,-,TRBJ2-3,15,TGCAGTGCTAGACTTCAGTGGGGGGCGGCAGATACGCAGTATTTT,CSARLQWGAADTQYF
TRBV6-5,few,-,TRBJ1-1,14,TGTGCCAGCAGCCCTCGGCCAGGCGGAACTGAAGCTTTCTTT,CASSPRPGGTEAFF
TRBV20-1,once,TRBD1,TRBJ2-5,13,TGCAGTGCTAGTACAGGGGGCGGAGAGACCCAGTACTTC,CSASTGGGETQYF
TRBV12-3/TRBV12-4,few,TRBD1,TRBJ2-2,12,TGTGCCAGCAGCACAGGGGTCGGGGAGCTGTTTTTT,CASSTGVGELFF
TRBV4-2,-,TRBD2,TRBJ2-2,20,TGTGCCAGCAGCCCTAAAAGGGGGACTAGCGGGGGGACGAACACCGGGGAGCTGTTTTTT,CASSPKRGTSGGTNTGELFF
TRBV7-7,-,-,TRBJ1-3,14,TGTGCTAGCAGCGTAGGGGGGCCCGGAAACACCATATATTTT,CASSVGGPGNTIYF
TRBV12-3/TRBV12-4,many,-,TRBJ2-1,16,TGTGCCAGCAGCATCCATCGCGGGGCCCTTGGGAATGAGCAGTTCTTC,CASSIHRGALGNEQFF
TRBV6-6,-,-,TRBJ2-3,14,TGTGCCAGCAAGTTTGTGAAAGGCACAGATACGCAGTATTTT,CASKFVKGTDTQYF
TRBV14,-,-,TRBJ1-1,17,TGTGCCAGCAGCTCTTGGACAGACCCGGGGGGTAACACTGAAGCTTTCTTT,CASSSWTDPGGNTEAFF
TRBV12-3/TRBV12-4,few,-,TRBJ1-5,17,TGTGCCAGCACGACCGAAAGGATCCTGGGGGGCAATCAGCCCCAGCATTTT,CASTTERILGGNQPQHF
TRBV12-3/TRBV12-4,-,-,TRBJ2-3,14,TGTGCCAGTAGTTTACCCGTGAGCGCAGATACGCAGTATTTT,CASSLPVSADTQYF
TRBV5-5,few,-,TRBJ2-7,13,TGTGCCAGCAGCTTGGCAACCCTGGGGGAGCAGTACTTC,CASSLATLGEQYF
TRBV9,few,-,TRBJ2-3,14,TGTGCCAGCAGCGTAGAACCGTACACAGATACGCAGTATTTT,CASSVEPYTDTQYF
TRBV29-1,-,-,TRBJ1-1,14,TGCAGCGTTGAAGGGGGCGATATGAACACTGAAGCTTTCTTT,CSVEGGDMNTEAFF
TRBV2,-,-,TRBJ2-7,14,TGTGCCAGCAGTGGCCTTTCAGGGAGTGATAAGCAGTACTTC,CASSGLSGSDKQYF
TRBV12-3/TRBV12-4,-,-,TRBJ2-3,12,TGTGCCAGCAGAATCAGGGGACATACGCAGTATTTT,CASRIRGHTQYF
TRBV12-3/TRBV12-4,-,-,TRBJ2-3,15,TGTGCCAGCAGACCCGACAGTTCTAGCACAGATACGCAGTATTTT,CASRPDSSSTDTQYF
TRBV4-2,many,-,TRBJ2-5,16,TGTGCCAGCAGCCCTTACTCCGGGACGCAGAAGGAGACCCAGTACTTC,CASSPYSGTQKETQYF
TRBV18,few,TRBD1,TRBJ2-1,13,TGTGCCAGCTCACCAGGGACAGGCGATGAGCAGTTCTTC,CASSPGTGDEQFF
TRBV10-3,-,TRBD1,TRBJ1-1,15,TGTGCCATCAGTGAACAGGGGGATAGGGACACTGAAGCTTTCTTT,CAISEQGDRDTEAFF
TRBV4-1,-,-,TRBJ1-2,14,TGCGCCAGCAGCCAAGGTTACAGGAGCGAGGGCTACACCTTC,CASSQGYRSEGYTF
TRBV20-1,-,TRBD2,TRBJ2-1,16,TGCAGTGGCCCCCGGCTAGTGGGAGGGTTCAACAATGAGCAGTTCTTC,CSGPRLVGGFNNEQFF
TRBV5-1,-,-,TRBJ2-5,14,TGCGCCAGCAGCTGGACAGACGATCAAGAGACCCAGTACTTC,CASSWTDDQETQYF
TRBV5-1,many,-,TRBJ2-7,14,TGCGCCAGCAGCTTGGGGGGGGAATCCCACGAGCAGTACTTC,CASSLGGESHEQYF
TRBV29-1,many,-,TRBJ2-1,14,TGCAGCATCCCCGGGGATAGAGTCTACAATGAGCAGTTCTTC,CSIPGDRVYNEQFF
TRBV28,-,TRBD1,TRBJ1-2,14,TGTGCCAGCAGTCTTGGCCCAGGGGGCTATGGCTACACCTTC,CASSLGPGGYGYTF